This is a list of T cell receptor beta chains from one sample in a study of blood T cells in healthy people across ages. MiXCR, applied by TCRdb to the 5' RACE reads, yields one record per CDR3 protein. This table holds around 1,800,000 distinct CDR3 sequences, approximately 39% found once. The sample consisted of blood. These receptors were obtained from a human donor in good health. Both conserved end residues are part of each CDR3. D genes are given only for firm matches. Only part of the rows carry a size: once, few, many, or a class if the clone is expanded.

TRBV4-1,few,TRBJ2-3,.,TGCGCCAGCAGCCAAGAGTTTAGGACAGATACGCAGTATTTT,CASSQEFRTDTQYF
TRBV9,few,TRBJ2-2,.,TGTGCCAGCCGGTCGGGGGACAGCTTAATCACCGGGGAGCTGTTTTTT,CASRSGDSLITGELFF
TRBV19,once,TRBJ2-1,TRBD2,TGTGCCAGTAGGAGGAGCGGGGAGCTCAATGAGCAGTTCTTC,CASRRSGELNEQFF
TRBV7-9,.,TRBJ1-2,TRBD1,TGTGCCAGCAGCGCACGACTACAGGGGCTTGGCTACACCTTC,CASSARLQGLGYTF
TRBV5-1,.,TRBJ2-7,TRBD2,TGCGCCGGCAGCCACGGGAGGGGATCGAACTCCTACGAGCAGTACTTC,CAGSHGRGSNSYEQYF
TRBV5-1,.,TRBJ2-3,.,TGCGCCAGCAGCCTTAAGGCGGACACAGACACGCAGTATTTT,CASSLKADTDTQYF
TRBV6-5,many,TRBJ2-5,TRBD1,TGTGCCAGCAGTTACTCAGGGGGCTGGGGAGAGACCCAGTACTTC,CASSYSGGWGETQYF
TRBV5-1,few,TRBJ2-1,TRBD1,TGCGCCAGCTCGCCGGGACAGCGTTTCAATGAGCAGTTCTTC,CASSPGQRFNEQFF
TRBV7-2,few,TRBJ1-2,.,TGTGCCAGCAGCTTATCCCGGCAGCCAAGCTACACCTTC,CASSLSRQPSYTF
TRBV10-3,.,TRBJ2-2,.,TGTGCCATCAGTGAGTCGTTGGGTATTCGGGACACCGGGGAGCTGTTTTTT,CAISESLGIRDTGELFF
TRBV28,.,TRBJ1-4,.,TGTGCCAGCAGTTTACCTCCCGACAGGACGCGTTACCTGTTTTTT,CASSLPPDRTRYLFF
TRBV6-2/TRBV6-3,.,TRBJ2-4,TRBD1,TGTGCCAGCAGTACGCAGGGGGCACTTGGCAAAAACATTCAGTACTTC,CASSTQGALGKNIQYF
TRBV7-6,.,TRBJ2-1,TRBD1,TGTGCCAGCAGCTCCGGGACAGGGATTGGCAATGAGCAGTTCTTC,CASSSGTGIGNEQFF
TRBV4-3,many,TRBJ2-1,TRBD2,TGCGCCAGCTCCTCTAGCGGGGAGGGAGACAATGAGCAGTTCTTC,CASSSSGEGDNEQFF
TRBV4-1,.,TRBJ2-7,.,TGCGCCAGCAGCCAAGAGGGGGGAAGGCAGCAGTACTTC,CASSQEGGRQQYF
TRBV29-1,.,TRBJ2-7,TRBD1,TGCAGCGTTGAGGACCCCGGGACAGGGGTCTACGAGCAGTACTTC,CSVEDPGTGVYEQYF
TRBV7-2,few,TRBJ1-4,.,TGTGCCAGCAGCTTGGAGAGACCGATCGGTGGTGAAAAACTGTTTTTT,CASSLERPIGGEKLFF
TRBV20-1,few,TRBJ1-2,.,TGCAGTGCTAGGGAGGGGCAGGGCTATGGCTACACCTTC,CSAREGQGYGYTF
TRBV7-2,few,TRBJ2-7,TRBD2,TGTGCCAGCAGCTTAGTGGCAGCGGGGGACTACGAGCAGTACTTC,CASSLVAAGDYEQYF
TRBV15,.,TRBJ2-3,TRBD2,TGTGCCACCAGCAGCCCGCCCTTAGCGGGGGGGGATACGCAGTATTTT,CATSSPPLAGGDTQYF
TRBV10-3,.,TRBJ2-7,TRBD1,TGCGCCACCTACAGGGGTGGACCCTACGAGCAGTACTTC,CATYRGGPYEQYF
TRBV4-2,few,TRBJ1-2,.,TGTGCCAGCACCGACAGCGCTACTAACTATGGCTACACCTTC,CASTDSATNYGYTF
TRBV6-2/TRBV6-3,few,TRBJ2-1,TRBD2,TGTGCCAGCACCCTAGCGGGGGCCTACAATGAGCAGTTCTTC,CASTLAGAYNEQFF
TRBV28,.,TRBJ2-1,.,TGTGCCACCCTACCCGCGATGGCGGGCTCCTACAATGAGCAGTTCTTC,CATLPAMAGSYNEQFF
TRBV29-1,.,TRBJ2-7,TRBD1,TGCAGCGTTGTAGGACAGGGTAGGGTCGAGCAGTACTTC,CSVVGQGRVEQYF
TRBV4-2,.,TRBJ1-6,TRBD1,TGTGCCAGCAGTCCGACGAGACAGGGAGTTTCACCCCTCCACTTT,CASSPTRQGVSPLHF
TRBV5-1,.,TRBJ2-3,.,TGCGCCAGCAGCTTGGTTATAGCCTCCACAGATACGCAGTATTTT,CASSLVIASTDTQYF
TRBV7-2,.,TRBJ2-5,.,TGTGCCAGCAACTGGACACTCTCCCAAGAGACCCAGTACTTC,CASNWTLSQETQYF
TRBV6-1,few,TRBJ1-2,.,TGTGCCAGCAGTGGGGGGCGTGGAGCCAGGGACTTTGATGGCTACACCTTC,CASSGGRGARDFDGYTF
TRBV6-5,few,TRBJ2-1,.,TGTGCCAGCCGCCGCTTGGCGGGGCCCAATGAGCAGTTCTTC,CASRRLAGPNEQFF
TRBV4-3,.,TRBJ2-2,.,TGCGCCAGCAGTTATGTATTAGTGGGCACCGGGGAGCTGTTTTTT,CASSYVLVGTGELFF
TRBV6-6,.,TRBJ2-5,TRBD1,TGTGCCAGCAGGCGGACAGGGTCGGGCCAAGAGACCCAGTACTTC,CASRRTGSGQETQYF
TRBV4-1,.,TRBJ2-7,TRBD2,TGCGCCAGCAGCCAATGGTACGGGGGGGCGGAATCCTACGAGCAGTACTTC,CASSQWYGGAESYEQYF
TRBV12-3/TRBV12-4,.,TRBJ1-4,.,TGTGCCAGCAGTGGGGCTTCAACTAATGAAAAACTGTTTTTT,CASSGASTNEKLFF
TRBV7-6,few,TRBJ2-7,.,TGTGCCAGCAGCCGCGTAGAAAACGAGCAGTACTTC,CASSRVENEQYF
TRBV6-1,.,TRBJ2-7,.,TGTGCCAGCAGTGCACATACTCCCAGGACAAAAGTCTACGAGCAGTACTTC,CASSAHTPRTKVYEQYF
TRBV4-3,.,TRBJ1-2,.,TGCGCCAGCAGCCAACAACGGCAGGGCTGGGGCTACACCTTC,CASSQQRQGWGYTF
TRBV7-3,few,TRBJ2-3,.,TGTGCCAGCAGCCCGGGCCCATTCGGGGCAGATACGCAGTATTTT,CASSPGPFGADTQYF
TRBV29-1,few,TRBJ2-7,TRBD2,TGCAGCGTCAGGACTAGCGGGGGCGAGCAGTACTTC,CSVRTSGGEQYF
TRBV24-1,.,TRBJ2-3,.,TGTGCCACCAGTGAGGGGCGGATCCTGGATACGCAGTATTTT,CATSEGRILDTQYF
TRBV2,.,TRBJ1-1,TRBD1,TGTGCCAGCTGGGGGGAACAGGGGCCTTCGATGAACACTGAAGCTTTCTTT,CASWGEQGPSMNTEAFF
TRBV10-2,few,TRBJ1-2,.,TGCGCCAGCAGTGGGTTCAGGGATGGCTACACCTTC,CASSGFRDGYTF